The 21 T cell receptor beta chains reported below all come from one sample, sequenced in a study of blood T cell repertoires in COVID-19. Libraries were prepared by immunoSEQ multiplex PCR; TCRdb keeps only in-frame clonotypes and omits some of them. This sample carries about 320,000 clones, over 85% of them seen once, and the ten largest clones take around 2.6%. The sample taken for sequencing was PBMCs or T cells enriched from blood (not recorded which). The source of these receptors is a man between 60 and 75 years old who had recovered from COVID-19.

A single count supports this clone. The V and J genes are TRBV7-9 and TRBJ1-2; the D is unclear. CDR1 is SEHNR and CDR2 is FQNEAQ in the germline V gene (reference sequence). V gave up 1 base and J gave up 8 bases, with 14 bases separating them. The CDR3 totals 14 residues. DNA for the CDR3: TGTGCCAGCAGCTTAGGGGTCGCGGCGGGCGGCTACACCTTC. This translates into CASSLGVAAGGYTF.

V gene TRBV10-1 combines with J gene TRBJ2-2; TRBD1 matches at 10 bases. V shed 6 bases, J shed 5 bases, and the junction held 15 bases outside the gene matches. This CDR3 region has 18 residues. Germline CDR1 WNHNN, CDR2 SYGVQD (reference sequence). In DNA, the CDR3 is TGCGCCAGCAGCCCGGGACAGGGGCTAATGTGGGAAACCGGGGAGCTGTTTTTT. It yields the protein CASSPGQGLMWETGELFF.

This chain connects TRBV27 to TRBJ2-5; tentatively, D is TRBD1 (5 bases). The CDR3 consists of 13 residues. Trimming cost V 3 bases and J 5 bases, with 10 bases left between them. Germline CDR1 and CDR2: MNHEY and SMNVEV (reference sequence). CDR3 loop: CASSFGARETQYF. In DNA, the CDR3 is TGTGCCAGCAGTTTTGGGGCGCGGGAGACCCAGTACTTC.

V and J are TRBV2 and TRBJ1-4, with D perhaps TRBD1 (5 bases). The CDR3 runs 15 residues. With 6 bases removed from V and 0 bases from J, the gap between germline ends came to 11 bases. Germline CDR1 and CDR2: SNHLY and FYNNEI. The CDR3 loop reads CASSRDRATNEKLFF. DNA of the CDR3: TGTGCCAGCAGCCGCGACAGAGCAACTAATGAAAAACTGTTTTTT.

The chain carries TRBV5-1 and TRBJ1-2; a weak D match, TRBD1 (5 bases). The CDR3 consists of 14 residues. V lost 6 bases to trimming and J lost 4 bases, with 16 bases between them. CDR1 and CDR2 from the germline V gene are SGHRS and YFSETQ. In DNA, the CDR3 is TGCGCCAGCAATCCTGCAGGGCCCGGCTATGGCTACACCTTC. Translation: CASNPAGPGYGYTF.

This clone was counted many times. CDR3: CASSLAQGIRTEAFF. CDR3 DNA sequence: TGTGCCAGCAGCCTCGCACAGGGAATTCGGACTGAAGCTTTCTTT. The gene calls are TRBV14 and TRBJ1-1; a weak D match, TRBD1 (6 bases). This CDR3 comprises 15 residues. The V end lost 4 bases, the J end lost 5 bases, and 17 bases lay between the germline ends. The V gene's germline CDR1 is SGHDN and CDR2 FVKESK.

The J gene is TRBJ2-7, the V gene TRBV7-2; 7 nucleotides match TRBD1. CDR1 is SGHTA, CDR2 FQGNSA, per germline. Trimming cost V 5 bases and J 2 bases; bases outside gene matches: 12. The CDR3 runs to 16 residues. CDR3 sequence: CASSTIGTDLTYEQYF. The CDR3 DNA sequence: TGTGCCAGCAGCACCATAGGGACAGATCTTACCTACGAGCAGTACTTC.

The chain has TRBV7-5 and TRBJ1-1. TRBV7-5 is tagged as a pseudogene. This CDR3 has 13 amino acids. The CDR3: CARSGRGGTEAFF. CDR3 nucleotides: TGTGCCAGAAGCGGCCGGGGGGGGACTGAAGCTTTCTTT.

V gene TRBV27 combines with J gene TRBJ1-5; TRBD1 aligns across 8 bases. Looked up from germline, CDR1 is MNHEY and CDR2 is SMNVEV (reference sequence). After removal of 3 bases from V and 3 bases from J, the junction contained 1 base not matched to a gene. The CDR3 is 14 amino acids. The CDR3 loop reads CASSLTGDNQPQHF. In DNA, the CDR3 is TGTGCCAGCAGTTTGACAGGGGACAATCAGCCCCAGCATTTT.

V is TRBV5-1 and J is TRBJ2-1; TRBD2 matches at 9 bases. The CDR3 is 16 amino acids. V lost 1 base and J lost 7; bases outside the gene matches: 9. Germline CDR1 and CDR2: SGHRS and YFSETQ. The CDR3 DNA is TGCGCCAGCAGCTTGCGAAGCGGGGGGAACGCTAATGAGCAGTTCTTC. This codes for CASSLRSGGNANEQFF.

The rearrangement joins TRBV6-5 to TRBJ1-6; D is possibly TRBD1 (5 bases). V was pared by 6 bases and J by 4 bases, with 13 bases between. This CDR3 is built from 15 residues. The germline V gene encodes CDR1 MNHEY and CDR2 SVGAGI. The CDR3 nucleotides are TGTGCCAGCAGGATGAGCGGGGGGTATAATTCACCCCTCCACTTT. This codes for CASRMSGGYNSPLHF.

In DNA form, the CDR3 reads TGTGCCAGCAGCCAAACCGGGCGGGGGGCATTTCATACGCAGTATTTT. It yields the protein CASSQTGRGAFHTQYF. The chain recombines TRBV4-2 with TRBJ2-3; 8 nucleotides match TRBD2. With V trimmed by 2 bases and J by 7 bases, 11 bases remained unmatched. The CDR3 contains 16 residues. Germline CDR1 and CDR2: LGHNA and YNFKEQ.

The V gene is TRBV10-3, the J gene TRBJ1-1, with 9 positions matching TRBD1. After removal of 3 bases from V and 4 bases from J, the junction contained 12 bases not matched to a gene. In germline, CDR1 is ENHRY, CDR2 SYGVKD. The CDR3 covers 17 residues. The CDR3, as DNA: TGTGCCATCAGTGAACGGAACAGGGGGCTGTCGGGCACTGAAGCTTTCTTT. Translating it yields CAISERNRGLSGTEAFF.

This clone showed up just a few times. V usage is TRBV5-1 and J usage is TRBJ2-1; 7 bases line up with TRBD1. The length of the CDR3 is 15 residues. Germline V CDR1 and CDR2: SGHRS, YFSETQ. Trimming removed 0 bases from V and 4 bases from J; junction bases left unmatched: 4. CDR3 DNA: TGCGCCAGCAGCTTGGCAGGACAGGAGTACAATGAGCAGTTCTTC. It is translated as CASSLAGQEYNEQFF.

This clone was detected a few times. The chain carries TRBV28 and TRBJ2-3, with a possible D match to TRBD2 (6 bases). CDR3 length: 13 amino acids. The V gene lost 9 bases and the J gene lost 0 bases, with 10 bases spanning the gap. The germline V gene encodes CDR1 MDHEN and CDR2 SYDVKM. CDR3 nucleotides: TGTGCCAGTAGCGGAGCTAGCACAGATACGCAGTATTTT. Translated, it gives CASSGASTDTQYF. The entire variable domain, with the rest obtained from reference TRBV28 and TRBJ2-3, is as follows: DVKVTQSSRYLVKRTGEKVFLECVQDMDHENMFWYRQDPGLGLRLIYFSYDVKMKEKGDIPEGYSVSREKKERFSLILESASTNQTSMYLCASSGASTDTQYFGPGTRLTVL.

This chain connects TRBV11-1 to TRBJ2-3, with 7 bases lining up with TRBD1. V shed 1 base, J shed 7 bases, and the junction held 2 bases outside the gene matches. The CDR3 consists of 13 residues. The V gene's germline CDR1 is SGHAT and CDR2 FQDESV (reference sequence). CDR3 nucleotide sequence: TGTGCCAGCAGCTTAGTACAGGGGAATACGCAGTATTTT. It specifies CASSLVQGNTQYF.

The rearrangement uses TRBV29-1 and TRBJ1-3, with D tentatively TRBD1 (5 bases). V was pared by 3 bases and J by 0 bases, with 12 bases between. Germline assignment: CDR1 SQVTM and CDR2 ANQGSEA. This CDR3 is 15 amino acids long. The CDR3 sequence is CSVEKGSHSGNTIYF. The CDR3 bases are TGCAGCGTTGAGAAGGGGTCTCACTCTGGAAACACCATATATTTT.

This clone was picked up one time. The chain uses TRBV7-6 and TRBJ2-1, with TRBD1 matching over 7 bases. Trimming removed 5 bases from V and 4 bases from J; junction bases left unmatched: 11. Germline V gene lookup returns CDR1 SGHVS and CDR2 FNYEAQ. The CDR3 extends over 16 amino acids. In nucleotides, the CDR3 is TGTGCCAGCAGCACCCAAGACAGGGTCTTATACAATGAGCAGTTCTTC. Translated, it gives CASSTQDRVLYNEQFF.

V gene TRBV9 combines with J gene TRBJ2-7; possible D gene TRBD1, 5 bases. Trimming shortened V by 4 bases and J by 4 bases, and 21 bases separated the two germline ends. The CDR3 has 16 residues. Germline CDR1 is SGDLS and CDR2 is YYNGEE. CDR3 nucleotide sequence: TGTGCCAGCAGCCCAACTCCGTGGCAGGGTGGATACGAGCAGTACTTC. This gives the protein CASSPTPWQGGYEQYF.

This rearrangement joins TRBV2 to TRBJ2-2; 7 bases are a match to TRBD2. The V gene end was trimmed by 6 bases and the J gene end by 2 bases; junction bases not matched to a gene: 6. CDR3 length: 15 amino acids. The germline gives CDR1 SNHLY, CDR2 FYNNEI. CDR3 residues: CASSSQRGNTGELFF. The CDR3 DNA reads as TGTGCCAGCAGCTCCCAGCGGGGTAACACCGGGGAGCTGTTTTTT.

This clone was found a few times. The chain couples TRBV30 to TRBJ1-5; D uncertain. The CDR3 runs to 12 residues. Trimming left V 2 bases short and J 4 bases short, with 6 bases between. CDR1 is GTSNPN and CDR2 is SVGIG in the germline V gene (reference sequence). The DNA of the CDR3 is TGTGCCTGGAGTTATCGTAATCAGCCCCAGCATTTT. Its protein is CAWSYRNQPQHF.